The rows below give T cell receptor beta chains drawn from one sample of a study of T cell responses to AZD1222 COVID-19 vaccine. The assay was immunoSEQ multiplex PCR, and TCRdb's table has in-frame clones only and misses some. The sample includes around 130,000 clones, approximately 94% seen only once; the top ten take 5.5% to 8%. The sample here was peripheral blood, taken on day 0 of AZD1222 vaccination. Receptor source: an adult in good health. The CDR3 runs from the conserved cysteine through the conserved F or W. Some rows mark clone size as missing; the rest say once, few, many or name a class of expanded clone.

NA TRBJ2-1 TRBV15 CATRYGGISNNEQFF
NA TRBJ2-5 TRBV5-8 CASSPQRQETQYF
NA TRBJ2-1 TRBV5-1 CASSLEGSPNEQFF
NA TRBJ2-7 TRBV6-5 CASNRLAVPALEQYF
NA TRBJ2-7 TRBV4-1 CASSLAGGPGEQYF
NA TRBJ1-3 TRBV19 CASRQGQGGNTIYF
once TRBJ2-3 TRBV6-4 CASSAGLAGTDTQYF
NA TRBJ2-3 TRBV2 CASRSRGLAPDTQYF
NA TRBJ2-1 TRBV11-3 CASSPYRGYGNEQFF
NA TRBJ2-1 TRBV6-6 CASSHKGTGSGLNEQFF
NA TRBJ2-2 TRBV9 CASSGDILPPGELFF
NA TRBJ2-5 TRBV7-6 CASSFSPKGVQETQYF
NA TRBJ1-1 TRBV11-1 CASSFTRNTEAFF
NA TRBJ1-1 TRBV2 CASSVEEGTEAFF
NA TRBJ2-1 TRBV14 CASSLTGGGYNEQFF
NA TRBJ2-7 TRBV10-2 CASGTREQYF
NA TRBJ2-5 TRBV7-2 CASSPRALAGGETQYF
NA TRBJ2-1 TRBV27 CASSLREGSGNEQFF
NA TRBJ2-3 TRBV11-1 CASSLNLDTQYF
NA TRBJ2-3 TRBV27 CASSLATGTDTQYF
NA TRBJ1-3 TRBV28 CASSLGNTIYF
once TRBJ2-2 TRBV30 CAWTGGGTLTGELFF
NA TRBJ1-1 TRBV5-5 CASSQQGKAFF
NA TRBJ2-5 TRBV3-1/TRBV3-2 CASSQGTTQETQYF
once TRBJ2-7 TRBV6-5 CASRDTGGTYEQYF
NA TRBJ2-3 TRBV5-1 CASSLTAGTDTQYF
once TRBJ1-2 TRBV18 CASSLGRQGINYGYTF
NA TRBJ2-7 TRBV7-8 CASSLGSGTYEQYF
NA TRBJ1-4 TRBV15 CATSSTENEKLFF
NA TRBJ1-4 TRBV10-1 CASSVGRERTREKLFF
NA TRBJ2-7 TRBV7-2 CASSLGLARTYEQYF
NA TRBJ2-4 TRBV2 CASGTGSKNIQYF
NA TRBJ1-4 TRBV18 CASSPPGQGEKLFF
NA TRBJ1-5 TRBV20-1 CSASGGSQPQHF
once TRBJ1-2 TRBV28 CASSTLTGQGRRYTF
NA TRBJ2-7 TRBV5-4 CASSLGVPGSSYEQYF
NA TRBJ2-3 TRBV7-9 CASSSAGETQYF
NA TRBJ1-6 TRBV18 CASSPLLGSDSPLHF
NA TRBJ2-7 TRBV5-4 CASSPSNSYEQYF
few TRBJ1-3 TRBV6-2/TRBV6-3 CASSYDRGSSGNTIYF